This T cell receptor (beta chain) was retrieved from a study of shared clonotypes between healthy human individuals. Study context: The donor group consisted of a couple of women and a few men, aged 18 to 49.

Study outcomes and limitations: A reduction in generation probabilities was seen for non-shared clonotypes relative to those shared by all four donors. In general, naive subsets displayed greater estimated richness than memory subsets did.

All donors qualified as healthy HIV-negative adults and had experienced no recent acute infections or vaccinations. This clone was detected only once. What it binds is not known. Libraries were prepared by immunoSEQ multiplex PCR; TCRdb keeps only in-frame clonotypes and omits some of them. Of under 600,000 clones in the sample, about 96% were seen once. In germline, CDR1 is MDHEN, CDR2 SYDVKM. The CDR3 sequence is 14 residues long. V was cut by 3 bases and J by 3 bases, with 12 bases left in between. The source material was naive CD4+ T cells sorted from blood. This sample's subset: CD45RA+ positively selected. The chain couples TRBV28 to TRBJ2-7; TRBD2 might be the D (5 bases). This clonotype originated in a woman under 40 in good health. CDR3 bases: TGTGCCAGCAGTTTCGGCGGACGGGGCTACGAGCAGTACTTC. Amino acid sequence: CASSFGGRGYEQYF.